This T cell receptor beta chain stems from a study of blood T cell repertoires in COVID-19. As for the study in general: The United States, Italy and Spain supplied acute and convalescent COVID-19 samples. T cells, B-cell-depleted T cells, or PBMCs provided the cDNA or gDNA that served as material.

Authors' methods: Reference gene primer amplification yielded estimated nucleated cell counts. Clones were read by immunoSEQ multiplex PCR, and TCRdb kept only the in-frame ones, dropping some. For V, J and clone size, that table is used; D and trimming come from the DNA. The data contain fewer than 250,000 clones, roughly 90% of them singletons. In assigning cohorts, the study relied on participant-reported clinical history. The specimen was PBMCs or T cells enriched from blood (not recorded which). The TCR sequence derives from a woman in her thirties with acute COVID-19.

For the CDR3, the DNA is TGTGCCAGCAGCCAAGACGCCAGGGGCGACGAGCAGTACTTC. It is translated as CASSQDARGDEQYF. The chain recombines TRBV3-1 (or the pseudogene TRBV3-2) with TRBJ2-7; tentative D call: TRBD1 (6 bases). The CDR3 loop spans 14 amino acids. Germline CDR1 LGHDT, CDR2 YNNKEL (reference sequence). Between the trimmed V and J ends, which lost 0 bases and 5 bases, there was a span of 11 bases.